These T cell receptor beta chains were read from a single sample in a study of T cells after somatic rescue of genetic block. The table came from immunoSEQ multiplex PCR; TCRdb's copy has only in-frame clones and leaves some out. The data contain 110,000 or so clones, around nine tenths of them singletons. Sequencing used peripheral blood mononuclear cells (PBMCs). Receptors were obtained from a woman aged 18-29 years. CDR3s include the opening cysteine and the closing phenylalanine or tryptophan. A D gene is named only where the DNA matches it firmly. Clone size is stated in some rows and not others, as once, few, many or a class when expanded.

abundance,j_gene,v_gene,d_gene,CDR3aa,CDR3nt
-,TRBJ2-1,TRBV6-5,-,CASRPESSYNEQFF,TGTGCCAGCAGACCCGAGAGCTCCTACAATGAGCAGTTCTTC
-,TRBJ2-2,TRBV28,-,CASSTPAVTNTGELFF,TGTGCCAGCAGTACCCCGGCAGTGACGAACACCGGGGAGCTGTTTTTT
once,TRBJ1-1,TRBV7-9,TRBD1,CASSLSQGATEAFF,TGTGCCAGCAGCTTGAGTCAGGGGGCCACTGAAGCTTTCTTT
once,TRBJ1-1,TRBV7-2,-,CASSGRAGGEEAFF,TGTGCCAGCAGCGGTAGGGCCGGGGGCGAGGAAGCTTTCTTT
-,TRBJ2-1,TRBV7-9,-,CASSSGTYNNEQFF,TGTGCCAGCAGCTCCGGGACTTATAACAATGAGCAGTTCTTC
-,TRBJ2-5,TRBV18,-,CASSDLRGAQETQYF,TGTGCCAGCTCAGATTTACGGGGGGCCCAAGAGACCCAGTACTTC
-,TRBJ2-6,TRBV18,-,CASSLRVASGANVLTF,TGTGCCAGCTCACTTCGGGTCGCCTCTGGGGCCAACGTCCTGACTTTC
-,TRBJ1-1,TRBV5-8,-,CASSTIVNTEAFF,TGTGCCAGCAGCACGATCGTAAACACTGAAGCTTTCTTT
-,TRBJ2-5,TRBV20-1,-,CSAAQEETQYF,TGCAGTGCGGCCCAGGAGGAGACCCAGTACTTC
once,TRBJ1-5,TRBV4-1,-,CASSPHRVDQPQHF,TGCGCCAGCAGCCCACACAGGGTCGACCAGCCCCAGCATTTT
-,TRBJ1-2,TRBV4-2,-,CASSQFSSYGYTF,TGTGCCAGCAGCCAATTCTCTAGCTATGGCTACACCTTC
-,TRBJ1-4,TRBV7-2,-,CASSLDLSGKLFF,TGTGCCAGCAGCTTAGACCTATCGGGAAAACTGTTTTTT
-,TRBJ1-5,TRBV6-5,-,CASRETGLSLQPQHF,TGTGCCAGCAGGGAGACTGGACTGTCCCTTCAGCCCCAGCATTTT
once,TRBJ2-5,TRBV27,TRBD2,CASSGERGVETQYF,TGTGCCAGTTCAGGGGAGCGGGGGGTGGAGACCCAGTACTTC
-,TRBJ1-3,TRBV30,-,CAWSVSRGPGNTIYF,TGTGCCTGGAGTGTCTCCCGGGGACCCGGAAACACCATATATTTT
-,TRBJ1-2,TRBV7-2,TRBD1,CASSLGDRVTYGYTF,TGTGCCAGCAGCTTGGGGGACAGGGTCACCTATGGCTACACCTTC
-,TRBJ2-7,TRBV6-1,-,CASISSGLRSYEQYF,TGTGCCAGCATTAGTTCGGGACTTCGCTCCTACGAGCAGTACTTC
-,TRBJ1-2,TRBV15,-,CATSRATRAAASIGYTF,TGTGCCACCAGCAGAGCCACCCGGGCAGCCGCCTCTATTGGCTACACCTTC
-,TRBJ1-3,TRBV7-2,TRBD1,CASSLAGQGSYTIYF,TGTGCCAGCAGCTTAGCGGGACAGGGGTCATACACCATATATTTT
few,TRBJ1-2,TRBV18,-,CASSPRETTYGYTF,TGTGCCAGCTCACCTAGGGAGACTACCTATGGCTACACCTTC
-,TRBJ1-2,TRBV6-5,-,CASSRHEYGYTF,TGTGCCAGCAGTCGACATGAGTATGGCTACACCTTC
-,TRBJ2-3,TRBV10-3,TRBD1,CAISTGTGVEDTQYF,TGTGCCATCAGCACCGGGACAGGGGTCGAGGATACGCAGTATTTT
-,TRBJ2-1,TRBV2,-,CASKTISYNEQFF,TGTGCCAGCAAGACCATCTCCTACAATGAGCAGTTCTTC
-,TRBJ1-5,TRBV19,TRBD1,CASIWTGGGEPQHF,TGTGCCAGTATATGGACAGGGGGAGGGGAGCCCCAGCATTTT
-,TRBJ1-2,TRBV7-2,-,CASSLPRGYGYTF,TGTGCCAGCAGCTTACCCCGCGGGTATGGCTACACCTTC
-,TRBJ1-1,TRBV5-8,-,CASSLVFARPNTEAFF,TGTGCCAGCAGCTTGGTATTCGCCAGGCCGAACACTGAAGCTTTCTTT